A selection of T cell receptor beta chains follows, all from one sample in a study of early stage breast cancer tumors. Generated by immunoSEQ multiplex PCR, the TCRdb table keeps only in-frame clones and is missing some. The sample consists of about 50,000 clones, about 74% of them appearing once. Sequencing used blood. Source of these receptors: a person aged 25 to 45 with breast cancer. Each CDR3 is given with its conserved first and last residue. The D gene is left open where the match is weak. Clone size, where shown, is once, few, many, or a class for clones that have expanded.

clone size: .
J gene: TRBJ1-6
V gene: TRBV6-5
D gene: .
CDR3 DNA: TGTGCCAGCACAGCGGGGCCAATTTCACCCCTCCACTTT
CDR3 protein: CASTAGPISPLHF

clone size: .
J gene: TRBJ2-7
V gene: TRBV5-1
D gene: TRBD2
CDR3 DNA: TGCGCCAGCAGCATGGGACTAGCGGGAGCGTCCAAGCAGTACTTC
CDR3 protein: CASSMGLAGASKQYF

clone size: .
J gene: TRBJ2-2
V gene: TRBV4-3
D gene: TRBD2
CDR3 DNA: TGCGCCAGCAGCCGCCAAAAGACTAGCGCGGGAGGCCCCGGGGAGCTGTTTTTT
CDR3 protein: CASSRQKTSAGGPGELFF

clone size: .
J gene: TRBJ2-1
V gene: TRBV21-1
D gene: .
CDR3 DNA: TGTGCCAGCAGCAAAGCGGAGGCCGCCGGGAATGAGCAGTTCTTC
CDR3 protein: CASSKAEAAGNEQFF

clone size: .
J gene: TRBJ2-7
V gene: TRBV7-2
D gene: TRBD2
CDR3 DNA: TGTGCCAGCAGCTTACCAGCGGGAGGAAATGGCGAGCAGTACTTC
CDR3 protein: CASSLPAGGNGEQYF

clone size: once
J gene: TRBJ2-1
V gene: TRBV25-1
D gene: .
CDR3 DNA: TGTGCCAGCAGTGTGACTAGCAATGAGCAGTTCTTC
CDR3 protein: CASSVTSNEQFF

clone size: .
J gene: TRBJ2-3
V gene: TRBV5-8
D gene: TRBD1
CDR3 DNA: TGTGCCAGCAGCTTTGGACAGGGGCAAACAGATACGCAGTATTTT
CDR3 protein: CASSFGQGQTDTQYF

clone size: .
J gene: TRBJ1-3
V gene: TRBV2
D gene: .
CDR3 DNA: TGTGCCAGCAGTGAGCAGGGGAGCGCCGCTGGAAACACCATATATTTT
CDR3 protein: CASSEQGSAAGNTIYF

clone size: .
J gene: TRBJ1-1
V gene: TRBV18
D gene: .
CDR3 DNA: TGTGCCAGCTCACTCTCTACAGTCTTGAACACTGAAGCTTTCTTT
CDR3 protein: CASSLSTVLNTEAFF

clone size: once
J gene: TRBJ2-7
V gene: TRBV9
D gene: TRBD1
CDR3 DNA: TGTGCCAGCAGCACTAGGACAGGGCGGTCAACCGACGAGCAGTACTTC
CDR3 protein: CASSTRTGRSTDEQYF

clone size: .
J gene: TRBJ1-3
V gene: TRBV6-5
D gene: .
CDR3 DNA: TGTGCCAGCAGTTACTCCCCTACAGGGCGCGGAAACACCATATATTTT
CDR3 protein: CASSYSPTGRGNTIYF

clone size: .
J gene: TRBJ1-1
V gene: TRBV20-1
D gene: .
CDR3 DNA: TGCAGTGCCCCGGGGGACACTGAAGCTTTCTTT
CDR3 protein: CSAPGDTEAFF

clone size: once
J gene: TRBJ2-2
V gene: TRBV11-1
D gene: .
CDR3 DNA: TGTGCCAGCAGCTCGACGACAGCTCTATTGGGTCTGACCGGGGAGCTGTTTTTT
CDR3 protein: CASSSTTALLGLTGELFF

clone size: .
J gene: TRBJ2-5
V gene: TRBV5-1
D gene: TRBD2
CDR3 DNA: TGCGCCAGCAGACGACTAGCGGGATTAGAGACCCAGTACTTC
CDR3 protein: CASRRLAGLETQYF

clone size: once
J gene: TRBJ2-7
V gene: TRBV27
D gene: TRBD1
CDR3 DNA: TGTGCCAGCAGTTTGTTAACAGGGGGAAACTACGAGCAGTACTTC
CDR3 protein: CASSLLTGGNYEQYF

clone size: few
J gene: TRBJ1-2
V gene: TRBV7-7
D gene: .
CDR3 DNA: TGTGCTAGCCGGACAGATGGCTACACCTTC
CDR3 protein: CASRTDGYTF

clone size: .
J gene: TRBJ1-2
V gene: TRBV5-6
D gene: .
CDR3 DNA: TGTGCCAGCAGCTCCGGAGGCAACTATGGCTACACCTTC
CDR3 protein: CASSSGGNYGYTF

clone size: few
J gene: TRBJ2-1
V gene: TRBV5-1
D gene: .
CDR3 DNA: TGCGCCAGCAGCTTGGTAGCGCATGCCTACAATGAGCAGTTCTTC
CDR3 protein: CASSLVAHAYNEQFF

clone size: .
J gene: TRBJ1-6
V gene: TRBV6-5
D gene: TRBD1
CDR3 DNA: TGTGCCAGCAGTTACTCGACACAGGGGAGGGGCTCACCCCTCCACTTT
CDR3 protein: CASSYSTQGRGSPLHF

clone size: .
J gene: TRBJ1-4
V gene: TRBV4-2
D gene: .
CDR3 DNA: TGTGCCAGCAGCCAAGAGCCCGTCACAGGGTTACGGGAAAAACTGTTTTTT
CDR3 protein: CASSQEPVTGLREKLFF

clone size: .
J gene: TRBJ1-2
V gene: TRBV19
D gene: .
CDR3 DNA: TGTGCCAGTAGTACGGGAGGCAGATTATATGGCTACACCTTC
CDR3 protein: CASSTGGRLYGYTF

clone size: .
J gene: TRBJ2-5
V gene: TRBV7-7
D gene: .
CDR3 DNA: TGTGCCAGCAGCCTGGACAGAGATGAGACCCAGTACTTC
CDR3 protein: CASSLDRDETQYF

clone size: .
J gene: TRBJ1-3
V gene: TRBV7-3
D gene: .
CDR3 DNA: TGTGCCAGCAGCCCATGGGGCGGCTCTGGAAACACCATATATTTT
CDR3 protein: CASSPWGGSGNTIYF

clone size: .
J gene: TRBJ2-3
V gene: TRBV19
D gene: .
CDR3 DNA: TGTGCCAGTAGTAGGACTGGCTTGGGAGATACGCAGTATTTT
CDR3 protein: CASSRTGLGDTQYF

clone size: .
J gene: TRBJ1-5
V gene: TRBV27
D gene: .
CDR3 DNA: TGTGCCAGCAGTTTATCAGGCCAGGGTGCCCTTCAGCCCCAGCATTTT
CDR3 protein: CASSLSGQGALQPQHF

clone size: .
J gene: TRBJ1-1
V gene: TRBV27
D gene: .
CDR3 DNA: TGTGCCAGCAGTCTGACCAGGGGCACTGAAGCTTTCTTT
CDR3 protein: CASSLTRGTEAFF

clone size: .
J gene: TRBJ1-1
V gene: TRBV19
D gene: TRBD1
CDR3 DNA: TGTGCCAGTAGTATTGGGACAGGGCGAGATACTGAAGCTTTCTTT
CDR3 protein: CASSIGTGRDTEAFF

clone size: .
J gene: TRBJ2-7
V gene: TRBV29-1
D gene: TRBD1
CDR3 DNA: TGCAGCGTCGGACAGGGGAACTACGAGCAGTACTTC
CDR3 protein: CSVGQGNYEQYF

clone size: .
J gene: TRBJ2-7
V gene: TRBV19
D gene: .
CDR3 DNA: TGTGCCAGTAGTATGGGCGGGGAGCTGTACGAGCAGTACTTC
CDR3 protein: CASSMGGELYEQYF

clone size: .
J gene: TRBJ2-4
V gene: TRBV7-2
D gene: .
CDR3 DNA: TGTGCCAGCAGCTTTTCGGGACGCGCGGACATTCAGTACTTC
CDR3 protein: CASSFSGRADIQYF

clone size: .
J gene: TRBJ2-3
V gene: TRBV30
D gene: TRBD2
CDR3 DNA: TGTGCCTCTGGTCGGCGGGAGGTCGGCACAGATACGCAGTATTTT
CDR3 protein: CASGRREVGTDTQYF

clone size: .
J gene: TRBJ2-1
V gene: TRBV5-1
D gene: TRBD2
CDR3 DNA: TGCGCCAGCAGCTTGGCTTTAGCGGGGGCCTACAATGAGCAGTTCTTC
CDR3 protein: CASSLALAGAYNEQFF

clone size: .
J gene: TRBJ2-1
V gene: TRBV4-1
D gene: .
CDR3 DNA: TGCGCCAGCAGCCAACTGGACATCCTCTCCTACAATGAGCAGTTCTTC
CDR3 protein: CASSQLDILSYNEQFF

clone size: .
J gene: TRBJ1-2
V gene: TRBV27
D gene: TRBD1
CDR3 DNA: TGTGCCAGCAGTTTAGTGCAGGGGGCGAATTATGGCTACACCTTC
CDR3 protein: CASSLVQGANYGYTF

clone size: .
J gene: TRBJ1-1
V gene: TRBV19
D gene: .
CDR3 DNA: TGTGCCAGTAGCCGGAAGACAGCGAACACTGAAGCTTTCTTT
CDR3 protein: CASSRKTANTEAFF

clone size: .
J gene: TRBJ2-7
V gene: TRBV2
D gene: TRBD1
CDR3 DNA: TGTGCCAGCAGTGTCGGGACAGAGACCTACGAGCAGTACTTC
CDR3 protein: CASSVGTETYEQYF

clone size: few
J gene: TRBJ1-4
V gene: TRBV6-1
D gene: .
CDR3 DNA: TGTGCCAGCAGTAACAGGGATGGGGAGGAAAAACTGTTTTTT
CDR3 protein: CASSNRDGEEKLFF

clone size: few
J gene: TRBJ1-6
V gene: TRBV7-3
D gene: .
CDR3 DNA: TGTGCCAGCAGCTTAGCGGGTAATTCACCCCTCCACTTT
CDR3 protein: CASSLAGNSPLHF

clone size: .
J gene: TRBJ1-1
V gene: TRBV21-1
D gene: .
CDR3 DNA: TGTGCCAGCAGCATAGAACAGGGGGCTGACACTGAAGCTTTCTTT
CDR3 protein: CASSIEQGADTEAFF

clone size: .
J gene: TRBJ2-5
V gene: TRBV9
D gene: .
CDR3 DNA: TGTGCCAGCAGCCCTCAAGGGGGGCATTCAGAGACCCAGTACTTC
CDR3 protein: CASSPQGGHSETQYF

clone size: .
J gene: TRBJ2-3
V gene: TRBV7-3
D gene: .
CDR3 DNA: TGTGCCAGCAGTACCCTATACACAGATACGCAGTATTTT
CDR3 protein: CASSTLYTDTQYF

clone size: once
J gene: TRBJ2-1
V gene: TRBV4-3
D gene: .
CDR3 DNA: TGCGCCAGCAGCCGGGGGGGGCTAGCGTATAATGAGCAGTTCTTC
CDR3 protein: CASSRGGLAYNEQFF